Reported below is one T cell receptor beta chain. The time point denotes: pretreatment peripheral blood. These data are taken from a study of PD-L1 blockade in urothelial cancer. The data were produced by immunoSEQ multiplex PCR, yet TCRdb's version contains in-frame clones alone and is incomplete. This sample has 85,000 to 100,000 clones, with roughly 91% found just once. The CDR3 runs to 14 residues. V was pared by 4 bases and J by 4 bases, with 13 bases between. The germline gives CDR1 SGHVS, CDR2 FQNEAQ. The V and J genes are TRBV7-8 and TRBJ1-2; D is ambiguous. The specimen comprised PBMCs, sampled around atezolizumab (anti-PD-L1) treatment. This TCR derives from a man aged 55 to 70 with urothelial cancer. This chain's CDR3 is CASSYAGSVYGYTF. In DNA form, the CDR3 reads TGTGCCAGCAGCTACGCCGGGAGTGTCTATGGCTACACCTTC.